Following are 24 T cell receptor beta chains from one sample sequenced in a study of T cell responses to AZD1222 COVID-19 vaccine. Some clones are missing from TCRdb's copy, which holds only in-frame ones; the method was immunoSEQ multiplex PCR. The table records about 68,000 clones, around 80% of them present only once. Sequencing used peripheral blood, obtained on day 0 of AZD1222 vaccination. The receptors were gathered from an adult in good health.

This chain links TRBV12-3 or TRBV12-4 with TRBJ2-7; D is unclear. V was clipped by 2 bases and J by 3 bases, with 8 bases between them. The CDR3 consists of 13 residues. The DNA of the CDR3 is TGTGCCAGCAGTTTATTGGGGTTCTACGAGCAGTACTTC. Residues: CASSLLGFYEQYF.

The rearrangement uses TRBV5-1 and TRBJ1-2; D gene unclear. V lost 0 bases to trimming and J lost 10 bases, with 22 bases between them. Germline values: CDR1 SGHRS, CDR2 YFSETQ. This CDR3 spans 16 amino acids. This CDR3 reads CASSLGGGPGKMNYTF. The CDR3 region has the DNA TGCGCCAGCAGCTTGGGAGGAGGGCCGGGCAAGATGAACTACACCTTC.

V is TRBV4-1 and J is TRBJ1-5; a possible D gene is TRBD1 (5 bases). The CDR3 totals 15 residues. Germline V gene lookup returns CDR1 MGHRA and CDR2 YSYEKL. Deletions cut 1 base from V and 9 bases from J, with 16 bases between. The CDR3 region has the DNA TGCGCCAGCAGCCAAGTTGGTAGGGGTGCGGGGCCCCAGCATTTT. As protein: CASSQVGRGAGPQHF.

This clone was observed a handful of times. The rearrangement joins TRBV10-3 to TRBJ1-4, with a tentative D call TRBD1 (5 bases). CDR1 is ENHRY, CDR2 SYGVKD, per germline. CDR3 length: 15 residues. V shed 0 bases and J shed 6 bases, with 11 bases lying between them. CDR3 coding DNA: TGTGCCATCAGTGAGTCGGAGACAGCCTATGAAAAACTGTTTTTT. Protein: CAISESETAYEKLFF.

This clone was counted between two and nine times. The V gene is TRBV10-1, the J gene TRBJ1-1, with D possibly matching TRBD1 (5 bases). V shed 0 bases and J shed 4 bases, with 12 bases lying between them. This CDR3 is built from 15 residues. Germline CDR1 reads WNHNN; CDR2 reads SYGVQD (reference sequence). This CDR3 is CASSESTVGATEAFF. In nucleotides, the CDR3 is TGCGCCAGCAGTGAGTCGACGGTAGGGGCCACTGAAGCTTTCTTT.

This clone has just a few counts. J is TRBJ2-2 and V is TRBV27, with 12 nucleotides matching TRBD2. V lost 6 bases to trimming and J lost 4 bases; unmatched junction nucleotides: 0. The CDR3 runs to 14 residues. Looked up from germline, CDR1 is MNHEY and CDR2 is SMNVEV (reference sequence). CDR3 in DNA: TGTGCCAGCAGACTAGCGGGGGGCACCGGGGAGCTGTTTTTT. Translating it yields CASRLAGGTGELFF.

This chain connects TRBV6-5 to TRBJ1-2, with 9 bases lining up with TRBD1. Germline CDR1 is MNHEY and CDR2 is SVGAGI. V shed 7 bases, J shed 5 bases, and the junction held 11 bases outside the gene matches. This CDR3 has 15 residues. CDR3 sequence: CASTNGAGTGYGYTF. The DNA of the CDR3 is TGTGCCAGCACCAACGGGGCCGGGACAGGGTATGGCTACACCTTC.

The gene calls are TRBV2 and TRBJ1-6, with D possibly TRBD1 on 6 matching bases. Trimming stripped 5 bases from V and 8 bases from J, with 10 bases between. This CDR3 is 13 amino acids long. The V gene's germline CDR1 is SNHLY and CDR2 FYNNEI. CDR3 sequence: CASSLPGDSPLHF. CDR3 DNA: TGTGCCAGCAGTCTTCCAGGGGATTCACCCCTCCACTTT.

The chain links TRBV18 to TRBJ2-1; D is perhaps TRBD1 (6 bases). Germline values: CDR1 KGHSH, CDR2 LQKENI. V was trimmed by 3 bases and J by 14 bases, leaving 17 bases between them. The CDR3 is made up of 13 amino acids. The CDR3 nucleotides are TGTGCCAGCTCACCCACTGGCCGGGACACTGAGTTCTTC. Translating gives CASSPTGRDTEFF.

This clone has just a few counts. V and J are TRBV19 and TRBJ2-7; D is unclear. V lost 5 bases and J 0 bases, leaving 11 bases between the germline ends. The CDR3 has 14 amino acids. The V gene's germline CDR1 is LNHDA and CDR2 SQIVND (reference sequence). The CDR3 here is CASSLRLSSYEQYF. CDR3 in DNA: TGTGCCAGTAGTCTCAGGCTCTCCTCCTACGAGCAGTACTTC.

The V gene is TRBV11-3, the J gene TRBJ2-7; no firm D call. The CDR3 is 14 amino acids. Trimming cost V 2 bases and J 0 bases, with 8 bases left between them. Germline values: CDR1 SGHNT, CDR2 YENEEA. The CDR3 DNA sequence: TGTGCCAGCAGCTTACAAGGATCCTCCTACGAGCAGTACTTC. Translation: CASSLQGSSYEQYF.

V is TRBV28 and J is TRBJ1-1; tentative D call: TRBD1 (5 bases). The CDR3 totals 13 residues. The germline gives CDR1 MDHEN, CDR2 SYDVKM. V lost 7 bases and J lost 10, with 19 bases in between. The CDR3 here is CASIEGRAGGAFF. The CDR3 DNA reads TGTGCCAGCATCGAAGGCAGGGCGGGAGGAGCTTTCTTT.

This chain joins TRBV5-1 and TRBJ2-3; 9 nucleotides match TRBD1. This CDR3 comprises 16 residues. Germline CDR1 and CDR2: SGHRS and YFSETQ. V gave up 2 bases and J gave up 0 bases; unmatched junction bases: 4. The CDR3 loop is CASSFKTGGSTDTQYF. The CDR3 DNA is TGCGCCAGCAGCTTCAAGACAGGGGGGAGCACAGATACGCAGTATTTT. The whole variable domain, filled in from reference TRBV5-1 and TRBJ2-3, reads KAGVTQTPRYLIKTRGQQVTLSCSPISGHRSVSWYQQTPGQGLQFLFEYFSETQRNKGNFPGRFSGRQFSNSRSEMNVSTLELGDSALYLCASSFKTGGSTDTQYFGPGTRLTVL.

This rearrangement joins TRBV19 to TRBJ1-2; TRBD1 matches at 11 bases. Germline V gene data show CDR1 as LNHDA and CDR2 as SQIVND (reference sequence). The CDR3 is 15 amino acids. The junction had 6 bases not matched to a gene; V was cut back by 5 bases and J by 4 bases. The CDR3 DNA follows: TGTGCCAGTAGTCGTGGACAGGGGGCCGGCTATGGCTACACCTTC. This translates into CASSRGQGAGYGYTF.

This clone was recorded only once. This chain joins TRBV11-2 and TRBJ2-5; 11 nucleotides align to TRBD2. Trimming cost V 4 bases and J 5 bases; bases outside gene matches: 6. This CDR3 is 15 amino acids long. In germline, CDR1 is SGHAT, CDR2 FQNNGV. The CDR3 coding sequence is TGTGCCAGCAGCTCTAGCGGGGGGATGGGTGAGACCCAGTACTTC. Its translation is CASSSSGGMGETQYF.

Concerning this clone itself: The same CDR3 can be traced to other DNA sequences in this sample. This chain joins TRBV9 and TRBJ1-6; weak D call: TRBD1 (5 bases). Trimming took 2 bases from V and 6 from J, leaving 9 bases between them. CDR3 size: 14 residues. In germline, CDR1 is SGDLS, CDR2 YYNGEE. In nucleotides, the CDR3 is TGTGCCAGCAGCGTGGGGGGAAGTAATTCACCCCTCCACTTT. This sequence encodes CASSVGGSNSPLHF.

The sample holds a few counts of this clone. V is TRBV29-1 and J is TRBJ2-2; 9 nucleotides align to TRBD1. This CDR3 spans 15 amino acids. Looked up from germline, CDR1 is SQVTM and CDR2 is ANQGSEA. Germline trimming cut 6 bases from V and 2 bases from J; bases unmatched to any gene: 7. The CDR3 region has the DNA TGCAGCGTGGACAGGGGATCCTCTAACACCGGGGAGCTGTTTTTT. It yields the protein CSVDRGSSNTGELFF.

The rearrangement links TRBV6-2 or TRBV6-3 to TRBJ1-2; 9 bases map to TRBD1. Losses at the gene ends were 5 bases for V and 8 bases for J; bases not matched to a gene: 3. CDR3 length equals 12 residues. CDR1 and CDR2 (germline): MNHEY, SVGEGT. The CDR3 reads CASSAGTGGYTF. The DNA for the CDR3 is TGTGCCAGCAGTGCTGGGACAGGGGGCTACACCTTC.

On this clone: A read error may produce the germline difference seen at one junction end. The rearrangement links TRBV5-1 to TRBJ1-2; D gene uncertain. Per germline, CDR1 SGHRS and CDR2 YFSETQ. The CDR3 is 14 residues long. CDR3 nucleotide sequence: TGCGCCAGCAGGTTGGAACAGACCGACTATGGCTACACCTTC. It translates to CASRLEQTDYGYTF. Based on the CDR3 plus reference TRBV5-1 and TRBJ1-2, the full variable domain is KAGVTQTPRYLIKTRGQQVTLSCSPISGHRSVSWYQQTPGQGLQFLFEYFSETQRNKGNFPGRFSGRQFSNSRSEMNVSTLELGDSALYLCASRLEQTDYGYTFGSGTRLTVV.

The V call is TRBV28, the J call TRBJ2-5, with TRBD2 identical over 12 bases. This CDR3 has 16 residues. V was clipped by 5 bases and J by 5 bases; unmatched bases: 9. Germline assignment: CDR1 MDHEN and CDR2 SYDVKM. CDR3 sequence: CASSRTSGEGGETQYF. Here the CDR3 DNA reads TGTGCCAGCAGTAGGACTAGCGGGGAGGGTGGGGAGACCCAGTACTTC.

This sequence joins TRBV2 and TRBJ1-4; D might be TRBD1 (6 bases). Germline V gene sequence: CDR1 SNHLY, CDR2 FYNNEI. V was clipped by 3 bases and J by 6 bases, with 14 bases between them. The CDR3 spans 15 residues. CDR3 in amino acids: CASSEVQGLDEKLFF. The CDR3 coding sequence is TGTGCCAGCAGTGAGGTACAGGGCCTTGATGAAAAACTGTTTTTT.

The V gene is TRBV5-4, the J gene TRBJ2-1; TRBD1 agrees at 8 bases. Germline trimming cut 10 bases from V and 8 bases from J; bases unmatched to any gene: 20. The CDR3 is 16 residues long. The V gene's germline CDR1 is SGHNT and CDR2 YYREEE (reference sequence). This CDR3 is CAHSKAGGLIGDEQFF. The DNA of the CDR3 is TGTGCCCACTCGAAGGCAGGGGGCCTGATCGGGGATGAGCAGTTCTTC.

This chain links TRBV30 with TRBJ1-4, with D unclear. The V gene lost 3 bases and the J gene lost 8 bases, with 10 bases spanning the gap. CDR3 length: 12 residues. CDR1 is GTSNPN, CDR2 SVGIG, per germline (reference sequence). CDR3 region: CAWSSLGEKLFF. DNA for the CDR3: TGTGCCTGGAGCTCGTTGGGCGAAAAACTGTTTTTT.

The chain is built from TRBV4-3 and TRBJ1-2; D is possibly TRBD1 (6 bases). This CDR3 has 15 residues. Trimming left V 5 bases short and J 7 bases short, with 20 bases between. Per germline, CDR1 LGHNA and CDR2 YSLEER. The CDR3 protein is CASSSSGQSRAGYTF. In nucleotides, the CDR3 is TGCGCCAGCAGCTCTTCTGGACAGTCTCGGGCTGGCTACACCTTC.